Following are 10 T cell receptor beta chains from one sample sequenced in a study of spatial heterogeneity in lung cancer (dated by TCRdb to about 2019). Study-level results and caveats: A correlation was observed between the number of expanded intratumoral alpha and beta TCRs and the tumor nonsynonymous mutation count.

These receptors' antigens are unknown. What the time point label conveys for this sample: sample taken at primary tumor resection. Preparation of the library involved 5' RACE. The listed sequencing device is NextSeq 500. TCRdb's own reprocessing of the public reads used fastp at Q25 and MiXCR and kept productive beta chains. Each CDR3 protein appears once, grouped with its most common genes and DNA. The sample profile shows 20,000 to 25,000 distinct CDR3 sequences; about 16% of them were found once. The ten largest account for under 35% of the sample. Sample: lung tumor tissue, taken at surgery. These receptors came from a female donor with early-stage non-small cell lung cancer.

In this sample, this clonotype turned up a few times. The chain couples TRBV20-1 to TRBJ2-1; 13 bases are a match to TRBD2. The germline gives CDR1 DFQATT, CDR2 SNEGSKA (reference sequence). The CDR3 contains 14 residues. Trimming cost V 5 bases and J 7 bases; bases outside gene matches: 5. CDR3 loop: CSAPGTSGKNEQFF. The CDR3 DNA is TGCAGTGCTCCCGGGACTAGCGGGAAGAATGAGCAGTTCTTC.

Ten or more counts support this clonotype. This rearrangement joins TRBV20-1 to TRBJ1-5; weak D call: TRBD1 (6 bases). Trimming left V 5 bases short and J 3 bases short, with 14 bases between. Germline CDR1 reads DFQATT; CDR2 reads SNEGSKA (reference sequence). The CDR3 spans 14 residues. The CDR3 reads CSAPSRGPNQPQHF. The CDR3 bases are TGCAGTGCTCCCAGCAGGGGTCCCAATCAGCCCCAGCATTTT.

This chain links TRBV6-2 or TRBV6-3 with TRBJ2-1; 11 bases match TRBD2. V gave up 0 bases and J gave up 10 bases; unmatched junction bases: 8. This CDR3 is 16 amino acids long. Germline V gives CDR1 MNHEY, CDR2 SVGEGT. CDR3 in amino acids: CASSYSSGRASLEQFF. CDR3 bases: TGTGCCAGCAGTTACTCTAGCGGGAGGGCCAGTTTGGAGCAGTTCTTC.

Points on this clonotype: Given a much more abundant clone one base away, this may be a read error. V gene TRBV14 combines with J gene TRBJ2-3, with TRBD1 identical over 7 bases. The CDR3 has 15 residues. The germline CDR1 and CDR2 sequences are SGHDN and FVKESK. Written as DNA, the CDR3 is TGTGACAGCAGCCAAAGGGGGCTGGGAACAGATACGCAGTATTTT. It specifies CDSSQRGLGTDTQYF. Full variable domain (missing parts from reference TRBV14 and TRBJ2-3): EAGVTQFPSHSVIEKGQTVTLRCDPISGHDNLYWYRRVMGKEIKFLLHFVKESKQDESGMPNNRFLAERTGGTYSTLKVQPAELEDSGVYFCDSSQRGLGTDTQYFGPGTRLTVL.

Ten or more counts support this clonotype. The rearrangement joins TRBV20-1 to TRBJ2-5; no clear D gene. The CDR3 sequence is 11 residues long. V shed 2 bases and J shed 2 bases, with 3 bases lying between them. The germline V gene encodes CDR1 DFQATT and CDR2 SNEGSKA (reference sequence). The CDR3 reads CSARRQETQYF. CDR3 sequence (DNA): TGCAGTGCTAGACGGCAAGAGACCCAGTACTTC.

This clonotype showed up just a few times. The CDR3 sequence: CATSRVTSGANVLTF. The CDR3 DNA reads TGTGCCACCAGCAGAGTTACCTCTGGGGCCAACGTCCTGACTTTC. The rearrangement links TRBV15 to TRBJ2-6; D unclear. The CDR3 sequence is 15 residues long. Trimming cost V 1 base and J 0 bases, with 4 bases left between them. In germline, CDR1 is LNHNV, CDR2 YYDKDF (reference sequence).

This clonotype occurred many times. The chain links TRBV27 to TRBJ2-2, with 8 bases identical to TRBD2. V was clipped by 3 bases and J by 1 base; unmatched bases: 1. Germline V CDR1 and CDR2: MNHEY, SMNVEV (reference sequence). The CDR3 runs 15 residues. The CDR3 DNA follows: TGTGCCAGCAGTTTTACTAGCGGGAACACCGGGGAGCTGTTTTTT. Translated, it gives CASSFTSGNTGELFF.

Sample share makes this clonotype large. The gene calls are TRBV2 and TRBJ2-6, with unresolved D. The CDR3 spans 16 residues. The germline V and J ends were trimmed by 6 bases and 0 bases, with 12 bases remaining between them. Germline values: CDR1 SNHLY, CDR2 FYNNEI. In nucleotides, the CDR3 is TGTGCCAGCAGGGAACAGACCCTCTCTGGGGCCAACGTCCTGACTTTC. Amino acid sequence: CASREQTLSGANVLTF.

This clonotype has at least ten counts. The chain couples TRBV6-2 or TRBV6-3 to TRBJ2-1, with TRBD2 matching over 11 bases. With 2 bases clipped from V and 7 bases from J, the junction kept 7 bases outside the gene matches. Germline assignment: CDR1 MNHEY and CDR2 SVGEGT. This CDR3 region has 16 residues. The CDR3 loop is CASSYPTSGSLNEQFF. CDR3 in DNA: TGTGCCAGCAGTTACCCAACTAGCGGGAGTCTGAATGAGCAGTTCTTC.

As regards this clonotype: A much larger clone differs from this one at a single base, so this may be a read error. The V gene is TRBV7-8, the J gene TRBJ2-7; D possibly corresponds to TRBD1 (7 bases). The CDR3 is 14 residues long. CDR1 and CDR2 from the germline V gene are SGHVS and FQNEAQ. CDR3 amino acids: CARSLALQGGEQYF. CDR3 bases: TGTGCCAGGAGCTTAGCGCTCCAGGGGGGCGAGCAGTACTTC.